These T cell receptor beta chains were read from a single sample in a study of T cells in Graves' hyperthyroidism and ophthalmopathy. TCRdb re-called the multiplex PCR reads with MiXCR, one entry per CDR3 protein. Among under 750,000 distinct CDR3 sequences listed, 15% to 20% were seen once. The material sequenced was blood. These TCRs come from a woman in her fifties or sixties with Graves' hyperthyroidism that later progressed to Graves' ophthalmopathy. Each CDR3 is given with its conserved first and last residue.

v_call	j_call	cdr3_aa
TRBV6-1	TRBJ1-3	CASSEVGNRHGNTIYF
TRBV7-8	TRBJ2-2	CASSPTGHRGNTGELFF
TRBV11-2	TRBJ2-3	CASSLVGTVSATDTQYF
TRBV20-1	TRBJ2-1	CSATPGLAGVDNEQFF
TRBV19	TRBJ1-4	CASIEQGVGEKLFF
TRBV7-2	TRBJ2-7	CASSLVGGTGGIDEQYF
TRBV24-1	TRBJ2-7	CATSERDRANEQYF
TRBV9	TRBJ1-2	CASSVGGGGDYGYTF
TRBV11-1	TRBJ1-1	CASSAHGTDTEAFF
TRBV10-3	TRBJ2-5	CAITGTPRETQYF
TRBV6-5	TRBJ2-7	CASSYDGLAGSSYEQYF
TRBV6-2/TRBV6-3	TRBJ2-1	CASGLRGLAGGNEQFF
TRBV15	TRBJ2-7	CATSRDLGLAGEQYF